This TCR beta chain was obtained from a study of cytomegalovirus exposure and HLA in healthy donors. The study, taken as a whole, reports: There were about 160 TCR beta chains listed as cytomegalovirus-associated. One variant, a missense change in DCLRE1C, was linked in a later analysis to TCR beta V- and J-gene trimming. A later examination showed that TCR association rates differed by HLA locus, with DRB1 most and HLA-C fewest.

The germline gives CDR1 MDHEN, CDR2 SYDVKM. CDR3 size: 13 residues. Trimming left V 3 bases short and J 1 base short, with 6 bases between. Each donor was nominally healthy when sampled (though unrecorded immune exposures were likely). The PCR had 60 Vbeta and 13 Jbeta primers. Measured with immunoSEQ multiplex PCR; TCRdb has only the in-frame clones, and not every one. The table includes approximately 170,000 clones, around three quarters detected once. About this clone itself: Its antigen remains unknown.

This chain connects TRBV28 to TRBJ2-5; D remains unclear. The sample was PBMCs. The TCR was taken from a woman in her thirties in good health and CMV-seropositive. CDR3 in amino acids: CASSLALQETQYF. DNA for the CDR3: TGTGCCAGCAGTTTGGCCCTCCAAGAGACCCAGTACTTC.